This T cell receptor beta chain was sequenced for a study of shared clonotypes between healthy human individuals. Note on this clone: This sample includes further DNA sequences coding for the same CDR3.

Germline V gene data show CDR1 as SGHRS and CDR2 as YFSETQ. V was pared by 3 bases and J by 1 base, with 2 bases of the junction left unmatched. The CDR3 length is 16 residues. Sequencing used immunoSEQ multiplex PCR; TCRdb keeps in-frame clones, though not all of them. The data show about half a million clones, around 85% seen once. This clonotype was obtained from a woman aged 40 to 55 in good health. Some clones in this sample may be carry-over from other donors' samples. Sequencing used PBMCs. The chain recombines TRBV5-1 with TRBJ2-3; 13 positions agree with TRBD2. The CDR3 nucleotides read TGCGCCAGCAGCTCAGGACTAGCGGGAGGCACAGATACGCAGTATTTT. Translated: CASSSGLAGGTDTQYF.